These 12 T cell receptor beta chains came from one sample sequenced in a study of long-term antiretroviral therapy in people with HIV. It was version v3.0 of the immunoSEQ assay that was run at survey level. Produced via immunoSEQ multiplex PCR; TCRdb's table is partial and in-frame only. The sample includes over 15,000 clones, roughly 94% of them seen just once. Material: unsorted PBMCs, obtained 6 to 6.5 years after starting antiretroviral therapy. Receptors originate from a woman aged 50 to 65 with HIV.

This rearrangement joins TRBV4-3 to TRBJ2-2; no reliable D call. The CDR3 runs to 14 residues. The V and J ends lost 0 bases and 8 bases respectively, with 10 bases between them. The germline CDR1 and CDR2 sequences are LGHNA and YSLEER. This chain's CDR3 is CASSQESYYGELFF. CDR3 DNA sequence: TGCGCCAGCAGCCAAGAGTCGTATTATGGGGAGCTGTTTTTT.

This clone was recorded only once. V is TRBV10-3 and J is TRBJ2-1, with 10 bases lining up with TRBD1. Germline V gene sequence: CDR1 ENHRY, CDR2 SYGVKD. This CDR3 spans 16 amino acids. Trimming took 6 bases from V and 6 from J; bases not matched to a gene: 11. Written as DNA, the CDR3 is TGTGCCATCAGCTTCGAGGGGACAGGGGTTGGCAATGAGCAGTTCTTC. Translated, it gives CAISFEGTGVGNEQFF.

This chain uses TRBV2 with TRBJ1-4; no clear D gene. The germline V gene has CDR1 SNHLY and CDR2 FYNNEI. V lost 3 bases, J lost 9 bases, and 11 bases lay in between. The length of the CDR3 is 13 residues. As DNA, the CDR3 is TGTGCCAGCAGTGATTACGGTTATCAAAAACTGTTTTTT. Protein sequence: CASSDYGYQKLFF.

The chain carries TRBV13 and TRBJ2-5, with 12 positions matching TRBD1. Germline CDR1 reads PRHDT; CDR2 reads FYEKMQ (reference sequence). The CDR3 sequence is 16 residues long. Trimming removed 5 bases from V and 5 bases from J; junction bases left unmatched: 9. In nucleotides, the CDR3 is TGTGCCAGCAGCCAGGGACAGGGGGCGGATCGTGAGACCCAGTACTTC. This encodes CASSQGQGADRETQYF.

This chain uses TRBV28 with TRBJ2-2; D is ambiguous. The CDR3 length is 15 residues. Germline CDR1 reads MDHEN; CDR2 reads SYDVKM. V was pared by 3 bases and J by 1 base, with 9 bases between. CDR3 sequence (DNA): TGTGCCAGCAGTTTTTTCACCAGGAACACCGGGGAGCTGTTTTTT. Amino acid sequence: CASSFFTRNTGELFF. Filled out from reference TRBV28 and TRBJ2-2, the complete variable domain reads DVKVTQSSRYLVKRTGEKVFLECVQDMDHENMFWYRQDPGLGLRLIYFSYDVKMKEKGDIPEGYSVSREKKERFSLILESASTNQTSMYLCASSFFTRNTGELFFGEGSRLTVL.

The V and J genes are TRBV6-5 and TRBJ2-7; no definite D call. This CDR3 has 11 residues. V dropped 8 bases and J dropped 1 base, with 6 bases sitting between them. Per germline, CDR1 MNHEY and CDR2 SVGAGI. The CDR3 loop reads CASGSSYEQYF. CDR3 coding DNA: TGTGCCAGCGGTTCGTCCTACGAGCAGTACTTC.

In its sample, this clone was seen once. This sequence joins TRBV11-3 and TRBJ2-1, with D tentatively TRBD2 (6 bases). The CDR3 contains 13 residues. Germline lookup yields CDR1 SGHNT and CDR2 YENEEA. The V end was cut by 1 base, the J end by 8 bases, with 9 bases between. The CDR3 loop reads CASSLGEEDEQFF. The CDR3 nucleotides read TGTGCCAGCAGCTTAGGGGAGGAGGATGAGCAGTTCTTC.

The chain couples TRBV5-6 to TRBJ2-7, with 7 bases identical to TRBD1. Per germline, CDR1 SGHDT and CDR2 YYEEEE. V gave up 4 bases and J gave up 2 bases; unmatched junction bases: 3. CDR3 size: 13 residues. DNA for the CDR3: TGTGCCAGCAGCAAGGGACAGACCTACGAGCAGTACTTC. Translation: CASSKGQTYEQYF.

This rearrangement joins TRBV7-2 to TRBJ1-2; 7 nucleotides match TRBD1. With 0 bases clipped from V and 5 bases from J, the junction kept 6 bases outside the gene matches. This CDR3 is 15 amino acids long. Per the germline V gene, CDR1 is SGHTA and CDR2 is FQGNSA. CDR3: CASSLAGAGGYGYTF. CDR3 nucleotide sequence: TGTGCCAGCAGCTTAGCGGGAGCAGGGGGGTATGGCTACACCTTC.

V and J are TRBV6-1 and TRBJ1-5; TRBD1 is a possible D gene (5 bases). CDR3 length equals 15 residues. Germline assignment: CDR1 MNHNS and CDR2 SASEGT. With 5 bases removed from V and 3 bases from J, the gap between germline ends came to 14 bases. As DNA, the CDR3 is TGTGCCAGCAGTCGGGCGTCACAGGACAATCAGCCCCAGCATTTT. Protein product: CASSRASQDNQPQHF.

This CDR3 reads CASSLRGQTTSVRYYEQYF. Written as DNA, the CDR3 is TGTGCCAGTAGCCTAAGGGGACAAACCACTAGCGTAAGATACTACGAGCAGTACTTC. The rearrangement uses TRBV19 and TRBJ2-7; weak D call: TRBD2 (7 bases). Trimming removed 6 bases from V and 3 bases from J, with 30 bases in between. CDR3 length: 19 residues. Germline CDR1 is LNHDA and CDR2 is SQIVND (reference sequence).

V usage is TRBV5-1 and J usage is TRBJ2-7, with 9 bases fitting TRBD2. The CDR3 contains 15 residues. The V and J ends lost 2 bases and 5 bases, in that order; junction bases with no gene match: 8. The germline V gene encodes CDR1 SGHRS and CDR2 YFSETQ. For the CDR3, the DNA is TGCGCCAGCAGCTTAACCGTTAGCGGGAGCCACGAGCAGTACTTC. Translating it yields CASSLTVSGSHEQYF.